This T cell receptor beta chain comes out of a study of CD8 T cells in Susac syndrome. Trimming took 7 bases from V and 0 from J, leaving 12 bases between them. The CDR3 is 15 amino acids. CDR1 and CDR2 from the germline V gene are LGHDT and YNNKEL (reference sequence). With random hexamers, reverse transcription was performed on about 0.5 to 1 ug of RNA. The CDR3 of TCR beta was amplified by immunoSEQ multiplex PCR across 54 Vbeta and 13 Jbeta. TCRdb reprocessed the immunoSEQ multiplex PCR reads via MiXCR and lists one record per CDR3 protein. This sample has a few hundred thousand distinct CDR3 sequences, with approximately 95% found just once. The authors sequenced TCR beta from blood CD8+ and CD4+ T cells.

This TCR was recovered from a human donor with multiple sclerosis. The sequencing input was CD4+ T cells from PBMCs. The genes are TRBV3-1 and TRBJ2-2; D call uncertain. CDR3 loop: CASKFFGPNTGELFF. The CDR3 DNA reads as TGTGCCAGCAAATTTTTCGGACCGAACACCGGGGAGCTGTTTTTT.